This T cell receptor (beta chain) emerged from a study of high-grade serous ovarian cancer treatment subgroups. Study in general: On average, approximately 14,000 reads and 7,000 to 8,500 unique TCR beta rearrangements were obtained per sample. Points from the study as a whole: Repertoire analysis covered CDR3 alone, not CDR1 or CDR2. Same-patient tumor repertoires overlapped at about 0.11 to 0.85; different patients barely overlapped.

Tumor samples were obtained before definitive surgery or chemotherapy. With respect to this clone: Its target is unknown.

Germline CDR1 SNHLY, CDR2 FYNNEI. Trimming removed 5 bases at V and 7 bases at J, with 27 bases between. The CDR3 consists of 17 residues. The protocol was immunoSEQ multiplex PCR, while the TCRdb copy is restricted to in-frame clones and leaves out a portion. The data hold around 1,700 clones, with approximately 73% observed a single time. V usage is TRBV2 and J usage is TRBJ2-7; tentative D call: TRBD1 (5 bases). Sequencing input: tumor tissue. The clonotype originates from a human donor with high-grade serous ovarian cancer. This CDR3 reads CASSQTTQGAGPGEQYF. In nucleotides, the CDR3 is TGTGCCAGCAGTCAGACCACTCAGGGTGCTGGTCCAGGGGAGCAGTACTTC.